Below, 14 T cell receptor beta chains from the same sample are listed, as sequenced in a study of blood T cell repertoires in COVID-19. Profiled with immunoSEQ multiplex PCR; TCRdb holds only in-frame clones, not every one. The sample lists some 240,000 clones; under 90% were seen once. Material for sequencing was peripheral blood. The receptor source for this set is a man between 60 and 75 years old who had recovered from COVID-19.

The gene calls are TRBV9 and TRBJ2-3; 7 nucleotides match TRBD2. This CDR3 is built from 16 residues. From germline, CDR1 is SGDLS and CDR2 YYNGEE. After removal of 3 bases from V and 4 bases from J, the junction contained 11 bases not matched to a gene. The CDR3 protein is CASSARHRGGADTQYF. CDR3 bases: TGTGCCAGCAGCGCGCGACATAGGGGAGGGGCAGATACGCAGTATTTT.

The chain combines TRBV10-3 with TRBJ2-7; 7 positions match TRBD1. This CDR3 contains 14 residues. V lost 10 bases and J lost 4; bases outside the gene matches: 13. Germline values: CDR1 ENHRY, CDR2 SYGVKD. CDR3: CATGPTGNSYEQYF. The CDR3 bases are TGTGCCACCGGACCGACAGGGAACAGTTACGAGCAGTACTTC.

This chain joins TRBV19 and TRBJ1-4; D unresolved. Per germline, CDR1 LNHDA and CDR2 SQIVND (reference sequence). This CDR3 has 15 amino acids. V lost 3 bases and J lost 0, with 8 bases in between. The CDR3 here is CASSMAEATNEKLFF. DNA for the CDR3: TGTGCCAGTAGTATGGCGGAAGCAACTAATGAAAAACTGTTTTTT.

The chain carries TRBV27 and TRBJ2-1; D not resolved. Germline assignment: CDR1 MNHEY and CDR2 SMNVEV (reference sequence). CDR3 length: 15 residues. Trimming shortened V by 5 bases and J by 3 bases, and 14 bases separated the two germline ends. The CDR3 sequence is CASSPFLAHYNEQFF. The CDR3 coding sequence is TGTGCCAGCAGTCCCTTCTTAGCCCACTACAATGAGCAGTTCTTC.

The chain recombines TRBV7-3 with TRBJ2-6; no firm D call. CDR1 and CDR2 (germline): SGHTA, FQGTGA. V lost 1 base and J 0 bases, leaving 4 bases between the germline ends. The CDR3 length is 15 residues. The CDR3 DNA sequence: TGTGCCAGCAGCTTAATCAGCTCTGGGGCCAACGTCCTGACTTTC. Translated, it gives CASSLISSGANVLTF.

In its sample, this clone was seen a few times. The genes are TRBV6-5 and TRBJ1-1, with D unclear. The CDR3 is 13 residues long. CDR1 is MNHEY, CDR2 SVGAGI, per germline. Trimming removed 2 bases from V and 5 bases from J, with 9 bases in between. The CDR3 DNA reads TGTGCCAGCAGTTACGATACGGGGACTGAAGCTTTCTTT. It codes for CASSYDTGTEAFF.

In this sample, this clone turned up once. The gene calls are TRBV4-2 and TRBJ2-2; TRBD2 might be the D (7 bases). The CDR3 totals 16 residues. The ends were cut back, 1 base at V and 7 bases at J, with 16 bases in the middle. Germline V gene lookup returns CDR1 LGHNA and CDR2 YNFKEQ. Written as DNA, the CDR3 is TGTGCCAGCAGCCAAGGAGGGGGGGCCATAGGCGGGGAGCTGTTTTTT. It yields the protein CASSQGGGAIGGELFF.

The chain links TRBV19 to TRBJ2-7; 8 positions agree with TRBD1. V shed 5 bases and J 3 bases; nucleotides not matched to a gene: 9. CDR1 is LNHDA, CDR2 SQIVND, per germline (reference sequence). CDR3 length: 15 amino acids. The CDR3 DNA is TGTGCCAGTAGTTCCGGACAGGGAATAGTCTACGAGCAGTACTTC. It specifies CASSSGQGIVYEQYF.

The rearrangement links TRBV10-3 to TRBJ2-7; 11 bases map to TRBD1. The CDR3 has 12 residues. J lost 6 bases, V lost 11 bases, and 6 bases had no gene match. Germline values: CDR1 ENHRY, CDR2 SYGVKD. CDR3 coding DNA: TGTGCCGTCCGGACAGGGGGCATCGAGCAGTACTTC. This codes for CAVRTGGIEQYF.

This chain uses TRBV27 with TRBJ1-3; no reliable D call. V lost 6 bases, J lost 3 bases, and 15 bases lay in between. Germline loops: CDR1 MNHEY, CDR2 SMNVEV (reference sequence). The CDR3 consists of 15 residues. CDR3 residues: CASRPARAYGNTIYF. Written as DNA, the CDR3 is TGTGCCAGCAGACCCGCCCGAGCATATGGAAACACCATATATTTT.

V gene TRBV19 combines with J gene TRBJ2-6; D gene uncertain. Germline V gene sequence: CDR1 LNHDA, CDR2 SQIVND (reference sequence). The CDR3 is 15 amino acids. V dropped 5 bases and J dropped 0 bases, with 8 bases sitting between them. The CDR3 is CASSVISSGANVLTF. CDR3 sequence (DNA): TGTGCCAGTAGTGTGATTAGCTCTGGGGCCAACGTCCTGACTTTC.

The chain couples TRBV9 to TRBJ1-1; maybe TRBD1 (5 bases). This CDR3 region has 15 residues. The germline gives CDR1 SGDLS, CDR2 YYNGEE. The V end lost 0 bases, the J end lost 0 bases, and 9 bases lay between the germline ends. CDR3 loop: CASSVGQLMNTEAFF. In nucleotides, the CDR3 is TGTGCCAGCAGCGTAGGACAGCTTATGAACACTGAAGCTTTCTTT.

The chain carries TRBV7-2 and TRBJ2-2, with TRBD2 matching 10 bases. The CDR3 is 15 residues long. V gave up 5 bases and J gave up 5 bases; unmatched junction bases: 5. From germline, CDR1 is SGHTA and CDR2 FQGNSA. CDR3 bases: TGTGCCAGCAGCCCTATGACTAGCGGGACCGGGGAGCTGTTTTTT. This sequence encodes CASSPMTSGTGELFF.

The chain joins TRBV9 to TRBJ1-4; D not certain. The CDR3 runs 16 residues. From germline, CDR1 is SGDLS and CDR2 YYNGEE. The germline V and J ends were trimmed by 6 bases and 0 bases, with 15 bases remaining between them. The CDR3 DNA reads TGTGCCAGCACCCGAGGTAATACCGCAACTAATGAAAAACTGTTTTTT. Its protein is CASTRGNTATNEKLFF.